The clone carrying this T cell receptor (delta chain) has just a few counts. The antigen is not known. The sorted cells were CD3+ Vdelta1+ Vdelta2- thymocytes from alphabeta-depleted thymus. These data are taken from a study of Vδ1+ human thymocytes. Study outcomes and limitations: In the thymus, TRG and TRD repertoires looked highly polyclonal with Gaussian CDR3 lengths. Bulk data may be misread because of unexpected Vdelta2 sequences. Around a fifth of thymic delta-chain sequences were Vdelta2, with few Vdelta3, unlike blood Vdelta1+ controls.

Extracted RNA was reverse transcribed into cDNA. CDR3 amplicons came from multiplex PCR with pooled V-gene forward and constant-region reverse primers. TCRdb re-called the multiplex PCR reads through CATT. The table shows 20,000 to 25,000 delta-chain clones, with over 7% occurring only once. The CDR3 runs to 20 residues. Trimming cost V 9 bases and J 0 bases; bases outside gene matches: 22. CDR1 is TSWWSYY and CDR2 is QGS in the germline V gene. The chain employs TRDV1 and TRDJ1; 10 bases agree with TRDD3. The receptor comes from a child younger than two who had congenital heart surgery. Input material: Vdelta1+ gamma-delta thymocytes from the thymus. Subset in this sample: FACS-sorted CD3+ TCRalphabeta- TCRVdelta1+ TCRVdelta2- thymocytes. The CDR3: CALETWGIPKNRWYTDKLIF. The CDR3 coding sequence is TGTGCTCTAGAGACATGGGGGATACCGAAGAACCGATGGTACACCGATAAACTCATCTTT.